This T cell receptor beta chain appears in the sequencing data of a study of T cell responses to AZD1222 COVID-19 vaccine (dated by TCRdb to about 2021). About the investigation overall: A total of approximately 250 trial participants underwent TCR sequencing, of whom around 210 had received two doses of AZD1222 and around 25 had received two doses of the MenACWY control vaccine. Trial participants were enrolled by age into 18-55, 56-69 and 70-plus year subgroups, with roughly 150, 30 and 60 TCR-sequenced participants respectively. The study at large found these results: The 56-69-year group was small, and its depth increase did not reach significance, likely because of low power. Epitopes outside the regions mutated in the B.1.351 and B.1.1.7 variants were reportedly recognized by nearly half of the unique spike-specific TCRs. The whole spike protein was spanned by vaccine-associated CD4 TCRs, and dominant responses were seen in regions 160-218 and 743-854. Participants were mostly white British, with more females than males. The authors suggested clonal diversity may have been underestimated. Conclusions about previously exposed vaccinees are limited, since just 5 to 7 AZD1222 recipients were seropositive for SARS-CoV-2 at baseline. Because no day 14 peak-response samples were available, the repertoires could be characterized only after the peak T cell response. After two AZD1222 doses, spike-specific TCR breadth and depth were significantly higher than at day 0 and than in MenACWY recipients.

Its CDR3 holds 16 amino acids, cysteine through phenylalanine. Only the CDR3 portion is preserved as DNA: 48 bases, with reading frame beginning at the first base. Reading the germline V gene gives CDR1 SQVTM and CDR2 ANQGSEA. Unmatched junction bases come to 9, with V trimmed by 7 bases and J by 0 bases. The CDR3 regions of human TCRbeta chains were analyzed by immunosequencing. On the authors' methods: TCRs in the repertoires were matched against a reference library of SARS-CoV-2-specific TCRs that had been generated with the MIRA antigen-specificity platform. Breadth was defined as the fraction of unique TCRs that were SARS-CoV-2-associated, and depth was defined as the fraction of total T cells that were SARS-CoV-2-associated. Each spike-specific TCR was assigned to its reactive spike region and to a CD4 or CD8 class using the MIRA data. Log10-transformed breadth and depth values were compared by one-way ANOVA with Sidak's multiple comparisons tests. TCRdb stores this immuneACCESS table with in-frame sequences only. Part of the clones is absent; in the studies checked, under half of the shortfall reflects unresolved V genes, and no reason is known for the rest. V, J and clone size are taken as reported in that table, and D and trimming were inferred from the DNA itself. The sample table contains 53,000 or so clones; only one count was recorded for roughly 85% of them. The top ten constitute roughly 20% of the sample.

The time point label of this sample denotes: baseline before first vaccination. This specimen's treatment or condition label, per the study, means: meningococcal conjugate vaccine given as trial control. The vaccinee samples were drawn from two UK trials, COV001 and COV002, one of which was a single-blind randomized controlled phase 2/3 trial testing AZD1222 (ChAdOx1 nCoV-19) in healthy adults. For TCRbeta chain sequencing, PBMC samples from trial participants were taken at day 0 and at day 28 after the second dose. Only one count was recorded for this clone. Its recognized antigen is unknown. Base qualities are missing; no much larger clone stands one base away.

This specimen consisted of peripheral blood, obtained on day 0 of MenACWY control vaccination. The rearrangement combines TRBV29-1 with TRBJ2-1, and TRBD2 matches 10 of the central bases. The origin of this receptor is an adult in good health. In nucleotide form, the sequence is TGCAGCGGGCGGGGGACTAGCGTCAGCTCCTACAATGAGCAGTTCTTC. Its protein product is CSGRGTSVSSYNEQFF.